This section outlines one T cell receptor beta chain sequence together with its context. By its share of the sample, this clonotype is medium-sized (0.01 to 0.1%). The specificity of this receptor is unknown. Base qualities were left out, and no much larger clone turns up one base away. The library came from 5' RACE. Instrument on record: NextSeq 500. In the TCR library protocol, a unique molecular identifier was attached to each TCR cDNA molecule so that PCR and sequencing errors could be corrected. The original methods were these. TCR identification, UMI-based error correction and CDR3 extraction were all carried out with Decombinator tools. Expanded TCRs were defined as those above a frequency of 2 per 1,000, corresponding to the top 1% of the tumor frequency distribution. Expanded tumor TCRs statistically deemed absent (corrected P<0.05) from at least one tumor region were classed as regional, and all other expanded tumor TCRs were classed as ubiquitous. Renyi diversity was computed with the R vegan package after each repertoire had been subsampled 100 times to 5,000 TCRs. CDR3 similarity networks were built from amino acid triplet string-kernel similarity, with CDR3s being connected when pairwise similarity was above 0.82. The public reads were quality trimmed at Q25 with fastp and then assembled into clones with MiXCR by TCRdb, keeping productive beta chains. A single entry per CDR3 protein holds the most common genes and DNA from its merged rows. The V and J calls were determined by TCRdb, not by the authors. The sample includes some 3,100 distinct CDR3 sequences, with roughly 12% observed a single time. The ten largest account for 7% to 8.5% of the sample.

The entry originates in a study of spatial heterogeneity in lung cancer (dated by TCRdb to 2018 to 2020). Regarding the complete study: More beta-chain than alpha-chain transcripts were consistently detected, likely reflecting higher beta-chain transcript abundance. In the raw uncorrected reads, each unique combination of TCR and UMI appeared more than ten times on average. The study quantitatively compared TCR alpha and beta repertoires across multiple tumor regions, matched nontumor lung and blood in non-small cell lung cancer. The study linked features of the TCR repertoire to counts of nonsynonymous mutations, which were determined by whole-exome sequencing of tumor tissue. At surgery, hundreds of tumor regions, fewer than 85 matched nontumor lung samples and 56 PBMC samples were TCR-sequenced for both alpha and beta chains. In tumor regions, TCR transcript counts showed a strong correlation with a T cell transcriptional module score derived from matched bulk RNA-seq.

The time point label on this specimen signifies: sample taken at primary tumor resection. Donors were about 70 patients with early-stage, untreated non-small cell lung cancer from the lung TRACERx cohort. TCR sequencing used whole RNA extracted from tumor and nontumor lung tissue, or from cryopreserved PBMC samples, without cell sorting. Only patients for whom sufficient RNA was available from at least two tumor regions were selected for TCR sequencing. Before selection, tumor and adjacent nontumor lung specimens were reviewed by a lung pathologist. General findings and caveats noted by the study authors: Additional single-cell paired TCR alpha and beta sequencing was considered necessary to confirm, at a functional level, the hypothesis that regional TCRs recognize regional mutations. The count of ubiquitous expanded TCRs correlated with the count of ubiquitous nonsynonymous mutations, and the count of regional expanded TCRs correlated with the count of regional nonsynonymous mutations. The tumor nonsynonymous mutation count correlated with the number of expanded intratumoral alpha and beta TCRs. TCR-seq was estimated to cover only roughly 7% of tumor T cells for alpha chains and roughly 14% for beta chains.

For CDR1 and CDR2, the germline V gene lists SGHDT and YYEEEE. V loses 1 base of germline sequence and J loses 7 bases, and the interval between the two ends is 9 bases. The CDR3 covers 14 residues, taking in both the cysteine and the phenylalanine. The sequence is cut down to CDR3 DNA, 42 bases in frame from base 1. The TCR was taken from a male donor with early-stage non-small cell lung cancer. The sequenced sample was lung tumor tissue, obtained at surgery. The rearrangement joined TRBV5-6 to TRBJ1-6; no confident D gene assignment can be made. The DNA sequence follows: TGTGCCAGCAGCTTGATTCGCAGCAATTCACCCCTCCACTTT. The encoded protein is CASSLIRSNSPLHF.